Only a few counts were recorded for the clone carrying this T cell receptor beta chain. What it binds is unknown. Relative to the germline gene, one junction end is altered; a read error may explain this. The germline V gene encodes CDR1 SGHRS and CDR2 YFSETQ. The CDR3 has 15 residues. This entry is derived from a study of tumor-infiltrating lymphocytes in primary liver carcinoma. Overall study: The study enrolled male and female patients aged 30 to 69 years. Between about 4.2 and 10 cm across, the tumors were all of stage T1-T3 N0M0.

Study-wide results and limits: With p = 0.039, the top-250-clone fraction in tumors significantly exceeded that in blood.

Starting from approximately 500 ng of total RNA, TCR beta cDNA was produced with a primer in the constant region. Library construction for TCR beta comprised three nested multiplex PCR rounds performed with slightly modified ARM-PCR. TRBV1-TRBV30 forward primers paired with a C-beta reverse primer were used in the first two PCR rounds, which ran about 11 cycles each. TCRdb re-called the multiplex PCR reads with MiXCR, one entry per CDR3 protein. This sample has around 56,000 distinct CDR3 sequences, with about two thirds found just once. Total RNA and DNA came together from about 19-30 mg of bulk tissue without cell sorting. Sampling was performed at five separate regions of each tumor.

The V gene is TRBV5-1, the J gene TRBJ2-7; 10 bases are a match to TRBD2. Sequenced material: liver tumor tissue from sampling region 2. Sample subset: tumor region T2, inferior pole. The origin of this receptor is a man aged 40-49 years with primary liver carcinoma and hepatitis B virus infection. This chain's CDR3 is CANSPLPGLAYEQYF. CDR3 coding DNA: TGCGCCAACAGCCCGCTTCCGGGACTAGCGTACGAGCAGTACTTC.